A selection of T cell receptor beta chains follows, all from one sample in a study of regulatory T cells in long-lasting Graves disease. MiXCR, run by TCRdb on the multiplex PCR reads, gives a single entry per CDR3 protein. The profile shows 400,000 to 500,000 distinct CDR3 sequences, more than 13% of them singletons. The same sample was also studied in work on T cells in Graves' hyperthyroidism and ophthalmopathy.

This sample comprised peripheral blood mononuclear cells (PBMCs), obtained at new diagnosis, from a patient treated with antithyroid drugs. These receptors were collected from a woman in her twenties or thirties with Graves disease. CDR3s include the opening cysteine and the closing phenylalanine or tryptophan. A D gene is named only where the DNA matches it firmly. Not all rows give a size; the values are once, few, many and, for expanded clones, a class.

V gene: TRBV11-2; D gene: .; J gene: TRBJ1-6; clone size: .; CDR3 protein: CASSLRVLNSPLHF; CDR3 DNA: TGTGCCAGTAGCTTGAGGGTACTTAATTCACCCCTCCACTTT
V gene: TRBV28; D gene: .; J gene: TRBJ2-7; clone size: few; CDR3 protein: CASRSHNGNEQYF; CDR3 DNA: TGTGCCAGCCGCTCACACAATGGGAACGAGCAGTACTTC
V gene: TRBV9; D gene: TRBD2; J gene: TRBJ2-3; clone size: .; CDR3 protein: CASSVATGGLADLRTDTQYF; CDR3 DNA: TGTGCCAGCAGCGTAGCTACGGGGGGACTAGCGGACCTACGCACAGATACGCAGTATTTT
V gene: TRBV5-1; D gene: .; J gene: TRBJ1-1; clone size: many; CDR3 protein: CASSGIRGGTEAFF; CDR3 DNA: TGCGCCAGCAGCGGAATACGGGGAGGGACTGAAGCTTTCTTT
V gene: TRBV11-2; D gene: TRBD1; J gene: TRBJ1-6; clone size: many; CDR3 protein: CASSLGQGNSPLHF; CDR3 DNA: TGTGCCAGCAGCTTAGGACAGGGGAATTCACCCCTCCACTTT
V gene: TRBV29-1; D gene: .; J gene: TRBJ1-3; clone size: .; CDR3 protein: CSVGGAAAGNTIYF; CDR3 DNA: TGCAGCGTTGGTGGGGCAGCGGCCGGAAACACCATATATTTT
V gene: TRBV2; D gene: .; J gene: TRBJ2-3; clone size: many; CDR3 protein: CASSDRGGLVDTQYF; CDR3 DNA: TGTGCCAGCAGTGACAGGGGGGGACTGGTAGATACGCAGTATTTT
V gene: TRBV19; D gene: TRBD2; J gene: TRBJ2-1; clone size: .; CDR3 protein: CASSSGTINEQFF; CDR3 DNA: TGTGCCAGTTCTAGCGGGACGATCAATGAGCAGTTCTTC
V gene: TRBV27; D gene: TRBD1; J gene: TRBJ2-1; clone size: many; CDR3 protein: CASSPPKPTGGDEQFF; CDR3 DNA: TGTGCCAGCAGCCCCCCAAAGCCGACAGGGGGGGATGAGCAGTTCTTC
V gene: TRBV11-3; D gene: TRBD2; J gene: TRBJ2-7; clone size: many; CDR3 protein: CASTPLVGLAGVGYEQYF; CDR3 DNA: TGTGCCAGCACCCCCCTAGTCGGACTAGCGGGAGTAGGCTACGAGCAGTACTTC
V gene: TRBV14; D gene: TRBD1; J gene: TRBJ2-7; clone size: .; CDR3 protein: CASSLEPGQGKMYEQYF; CDR3 DNA: TGTGCCAGCAGCCTAGAACCGGGACAGGGAAAAATGTACGAGCAGTACTTC
V gene: TRBV5-6; D gene: TRBD1; J gene: TRBJ2-4; clone size: .; CDR3 protein: CASSLVGTGVNIQYF; CDR3 DNA: TGTGCCAGCAGCTTGGTTGGAACAGGGGTAAACATTCAGTACTTC
V gene: TRBV9; D gene: .; J gene: TRBJ2-7; clone size: few; CDR3 protein: CASSVVESSYEQYF; CDR3 DNA: TGTGCCAGCAGCGTAGTCGAGAGCTCCTACGAGCAGTACTTC
V gene: TRBV7-3; D gene: TRBD2; J gene: TRBJ2-1; clone size: many; CDR3 protein: CASSLPGGPFRNEQFF; CDR3 DNA: TGTGCCAGCAGCCTCCCGGGAGGCCCGTTCCGCAATGAGCAGTTCTTC
V gene: TRBV5-5; D gene: .; J gene: TRBJ1-1; clone size: many; CDR3 protein: CASSLSVPEAFF; CDR3 DNA: TGTGCCAGCAGCTTGTCAGTTCCTGAAGCTTTCTTT
V gene: TRBV27; D gene: .; J gene: TRBJ2-1; clone size: .; CDR3 protein: CATRHTPGEQFF; CDR3 DNA: TGTGCCACCCGACACACTCCTGGTGAGCAGTTCTTC
V gene: TRBV5-4; D gene: TRBD2; J gene: TRBJ2-3; clone size: many; CDR3 protein: CASSLWLSGREVRTDTQYF; CDR3 DNA: TGTGCCAGCAGCTTGTGGCTTAGCGGGAGGGAAGTGAGGACAGATACGCAGTATTTT